This is a list of T cell receptor beta chains from one sample in a study of T cell changes during pregnancy in multiple sclerosis. The data were produced by immunoSEQ multiplex PCR, yet TCRdb's version contains in-frame clones alone and is incomplete. The table has 35,000 to 45,000 clones, 75% to 95% seen once. The material sequenced was CD4+ T cells from peripheral blood mononuclear cells, taken in the third trimester of pregnancy. The receptors were sampled from a female donor with multiple sclerosis, enrolled in a pregnancy study. Both conserved end residues are part of each CDR3. The D gene is left open where the match is weak. Part of the rows lack a size; the others show once, few, many or a class for expanded clones.

J: TRBJ2-1; size: NA; V: TRBV6-1; D: NA; CDR3: CASTLRRRSEQFF; DNA: TGTGCCAGCACCTTAAGACGGAGAAGTGAGCAGTTCTTC
J: TRBJ1-1; size: NA; V: TRBV6-5; D: NA; CDR3: CASRPAGEGTEAFF; DNA: TGTGCCAGCAGACCCGCGGGCGAGGGCACTGAAGCTTTCTTT
J: TRBJ2-1; size: NA; V: TRBV7-3; D: TRBD2; CDR3: CASSSDSGRGNEQFF; DNA: TGTGCCAGCAGCTCCGACAGCGGGAGGGGCAATGAGCAGTTCTTC
J: TRBJ1-1; size: NA; V: TRBV30; D: TRBD1; CDR3: CAWRDRVGNTEAFF; DNA: TGTGCCTGGAGGGACAGGGTTGGGAACACTGAAGCTTTCTTT
J: TRBJ1-5; size: NA; V: TRBV19; D: NA; CDR3: CASSITGSETKTQHF; DNA: TGTGCCAGTAGTATAACGGGGTCCGAAACTAAAACCCAGCATTTT
J: TRBJ2-3; size: NA; V: TRBV18; D: NA; CDR3: CASSPLPGTSTDTQYF; DNA: TGTGCCAGCTCACCACTCCCGGGAACTAGCACAGATACGCAGTATTTT
J: TRBJ2-7; size: NA; V: TRBV6-5; D: NA; CDR3: CASSYSRGFSYEQYF; DNA: TGTGCCAGCAGTTACTCGAGGGGGTTCTCCTACGAGCAGTACTTC
J: TRBJ2-7; size: NA; V: TRBV7-9; D: TRBD1; CDR3: CASSPTGQGPYEQYF; DNA: TGTGCCAGCAGCCCCACGGGACAGGGCCCCTACGAGCAGTACTTC
J: TRBJ2-7; size: NA; V: TRBV9; D: TRBD1; CDR3: CASSGRDRGYEQYF; DNA: TGTGCCAGCAGCGGCCGGGACAGGGGTTACGAGCAGTACTTC
J: TRBJ2-3; size: NA; V: TRBV30; D: NA; CDR3: CAWSGGASTDTQYF; DNA: TGTGCCTGGAGTGGTGGGGCGTCCACAGATACGCAGTATTTT
J: TRBJ1-5; size: NA; V: TRBV7-9; D: NA; CDR3: CASSLGGGGGFQPQHF; DNA: TGTGCCAGCAGCTTAGGAGGTGGGGGGGGTTTTCAGCCCCAGCATTTT
J: TRBJ2-3; size: NA; V: TRBV7-9; D: NA; CDR3: CASSQQEYTDTQYF; DNA: TGTGCCAGCAGCCAACAGGAGTACACAGATACGCAGTATTTT
J: TRBJ2-7; size: NA; V: TRBV7-9; D: TRBD2; CDR3: CASSGPNGGGHSSYEQYF; DNA: TGTGCCAGCAGCGGACCAAACGGGGGGGGCCACAGCTCCTACGAGCAGTACTTC
J: TRBJ2-5; size: NA; V: TRBV11-2; D: TRBD2; CDR3: CASSSDIAGAGETQYF; DNA: TGTGCCAGCAGTTCAGACATAGCGGGAGCCGGGGAGACCCAGTACTTC
J: TRBJ2-1; size: once; V: TRBV19; D: TRBD2; CDR3: CASSMLRAGRADKDEQFF; DNA: TGTGCCAGTAGTATGTTACGGGCCGGGAGGGCCGATAAAGATGAGCAGTTCTTC
J: TRBJ1-3; size: NA; V: TRBV27; D: NA; CDR3: CASSSFSGNTIYF; DNA: TGTGCCAGCAGTTCCTTCTCTGGAAACACCATATATTTT
J: TRBJ2-4; size: NA; V: TRBV29-1; D: NA; CDR3: CSVASPVGIQYF; DNA: TGCAGCGTTGCTAGTCCGGTCGGCATTCAGTACTTC
J: TRBJ1-6; size: NA; V: TRBV18; D: TRBD1; CDR3: CASSTGQGINSPLHF; DNA: TGTGCCAGCTCAACTGGACAGGGGATTAATTCACCCCTCCACTTT
J: TRBJ2-7; size: NA; V: TRBV5-4; D: TRBD2; CDR3: CASSPLPWTSEHEQYF; DNA: TGTGCCAGCAGCCCCCTCCCCTGGACTAGCGAGCACGAGCAGTACTTC
J: TRBJ2-7; size: NA; V: TRBV5-1; D: NA; CDR3: CASRDGEEQYF; DNA: TGCGCCAGCAGGGACGGGGAAGAGCAGTACTTC
J: TRBJ2-5; size: NA; V: TRBV25-1; D: NA; CDR3: CASSDPVRGAGETQYF; DNA: TGTGCCAGCAGTGATCCCGTTCGGGGGGCCGGGGAGACCCAGTACTTC
J: TRBJ2-5; size: few; V: TRBV2; D: NA; CDR3: CASTHPWVAEETQYF; DNA: TGTGCCAGCACACACCCGTGGGTAGCGGAGGAGACCCAGTACTTC
J: TRBJ2-5; size: NA; V: TRBV6-1; D: TRBD2; CDR3: CASSEWEGEGETQYF; DNA: TGTGCCAGCAGTGAATGGGAGGGAGAAGGAGAGACCCAGTACTTC
J: TRBJ2-1; size: NA; V: TRBV5-6; D: TRBD1; CDR3: CASSAPLRTGGNEQFF; DNA: TGTGCCAGCAGCGCCCCACTGAGGACAGGGGGCAATGAGCAGTTCTTC
J: TRBJ1-4; size: NA; V: TRBV28; D: NA; CDR3: CASTTPNEKLFF; DNA: TGTGCCAGCACTACCCCTAATGAAAAACTGTTTTTT
J: TRBJ2-2; size: once; V: TRBV6-1; D: NA; CDR3: CASLLTRPNTGELFF; DNA: TGTGCCAGCCTACTTACTAGACCGAACACCGGGGAGCTGTTTTTT
J: TRBJ2-3; size: NA; V: TRBV18; D: TRBD1; CDR3: CASSFGQGASTDTQYF; DNA: TGTGCCAGCTCATTTGGACAGGGGGCAAGCACAGATACGCAGTATTTT
J: TRBJ2-5; size: NA; V: TRBV30; D: NA; CDR3: CAWADSAVVETQYF; DNA: TGTGCCTGGGCGGACTCGGCGGTGGTGGAGACCCAGTACTTC
J: TRBJ2-7; size: NA; V: TRBV6-1; D: TRBD1; CDR3: CASRRDSLGEQYF; DNA: TGTGCCAGCCGCCGGGACAGCTTAGGTGAGCAGTACTTC
J: TRBJ2-1; size: NA; V: TRBV6-1; D: NA; CDR3: CASSPRTGGKEQFF; DNA: TGTGCCAGCAGCCCCCGGACAGGCGGGAAGGAGCAGTTCTTC
J: TRBJ2-4; size: NA; V: TRBV7-8; D: NA; CDR3: CASSSDRMNHNIQYF; DNA: TGTGCCAGCAGCTCCGACAGGATGAATCATAACATTCAGTACTTC
J: TRBJ2-7; size: NA; V: TRBV5-1; D: TRBD2; CDR3: CASRREGRDEQYF; DNA: TGCGCCAGCAGGCGGGAGGGCCGCGACGAGCAGTACTTC
J: TRBJ1-1; size: NA; V: TRBV11-1; D: NA; CDR3: CASSDGDKSEAFF; DNA: TGTGCCAGCAGCGATGGGGACAAGTCTGAAGCTTTCTTT
J: TRBJ2-5; size: NA; V: TRBV19; D: NA; CDR3: CASSYRGGYQETQYF; DNA: TGTGCCAGTAGTTATAGGGGCGGTTACCAAGAGACCCAGTACTTC
J: TRBJ1-4; size: NA; V: TRBV6-1; D: TRBD1; CDR3: CASSVNRGLATNEKLFF; DNA: TGTGCCAGCAGTGTTAACAGGGGCCTTGCAACTAATGAAAAACTGTTTTTT
J: TRBJ1-1; size: NA; V: TRBV15; D: NA; CDR3: CATSRAGGTEAFF; DNA: TGTGCCACCAGCAGGGCGGGGGGGACTGAAGCTTTCTTT
J: TRBJ1-1; size: NA; V: TRBV4-1; D: NA; CDR3: CASSLQGGTEAFF; DNA: TGCGCCAGCAGCCTACAGGGAGGGACTGAAGCTTTCTTT
J: TRBJ2-5; size: NA; V: TRBV9; D: NA; CDR3: CASSVAGTGAGLQETQYF; DNA: TGTGCCAGCAGCGTAGCTGGGACGGGAGCCGGACTCCAAGAGACCCAGTACTTC
J: TRBJ1-1; size: NA; V: TRBV18; D: NA; CDR3: CASSSREGAFF; DNA: TGTGCCAGCTCGTCGCGGGAGGGGGCTTTCTTT
J: TRBJ1-5; size: once; V: TRBV6-6; D: NA; CDR3: CASSQNRDPQPQHF; DNA: TGTGCCAGCAGTCAAAACAGGGACCCTCAGCCCCAGCATTTT
J: TRBJ2-7; size: few; V: TRBV5-5; D: NA; CDR3: CASSFQTDSSYEQYF; DNA: TGTGCCAGCAGCTTCCAGACAGACAGCTCCTACGAGCAGTACTTC
J: TRBJ2-7; size: NA; V: TRBV18; D: TRBD2; CDR3: CASSPRTSGAYEQYF; DNA: TGTGCCAGCTCACCACGGACTAGCGGGGCCTACGAGCAGTACTTC
J: TRBJ2-2; size: few; V: TRBV19; D: NA; CDR3: CASLTSGYTGELFF; DNA: TGTGCCAGTTTAACTTCAGGGTACACCGGGGAGCTGTTTTTT
J: TRBJ1-1; size: NA; V: TRBV5-5; D: NA; CDR3: CASSLLVSSEAFF; DNA: TGTGCCAGCAGCTTGCTGGTCTCCAGTGAAGCTTTCTTT
J: TRBJ2-3; size: once; V: TRBV27; D: TRBD1; CDR3: CASSYLGQGNTDTQYF; DNA: TGTGCCAGCAGTTACCTCGGACAGGGGAATACAGATACGCAGTATTTT
J: TRBJ2-5; size: few; V: TRBV2; D: TRBD2; CDR3: CASSGTSGGGETQYF; DNA: TGTGCCAGCAGTGGGACTAGCGGAGGCGGGGAGACCCAGTACTTC